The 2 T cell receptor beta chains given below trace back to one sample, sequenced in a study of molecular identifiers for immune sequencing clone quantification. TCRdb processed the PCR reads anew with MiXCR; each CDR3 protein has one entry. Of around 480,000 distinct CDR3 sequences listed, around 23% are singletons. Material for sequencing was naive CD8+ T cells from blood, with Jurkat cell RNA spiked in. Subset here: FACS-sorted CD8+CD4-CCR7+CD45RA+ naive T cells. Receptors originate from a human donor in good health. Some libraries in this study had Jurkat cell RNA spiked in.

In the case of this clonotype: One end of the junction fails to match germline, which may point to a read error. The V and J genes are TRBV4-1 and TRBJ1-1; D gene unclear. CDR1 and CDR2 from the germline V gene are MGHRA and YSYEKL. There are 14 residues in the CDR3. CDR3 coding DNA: TGCGCCAGCAGCCAAGACCGGACGAACACTAAAGCTTTCTTT. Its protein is CASSQDRTNTKAFF.

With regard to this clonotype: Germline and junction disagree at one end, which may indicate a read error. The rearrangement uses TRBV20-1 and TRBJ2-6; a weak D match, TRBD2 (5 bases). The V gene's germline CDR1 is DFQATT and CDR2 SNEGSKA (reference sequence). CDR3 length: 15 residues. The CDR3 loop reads CSASTWGLRANILTF. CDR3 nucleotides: TGCAGTGCTAGTACATGGGGATTGCGGGCCAACATCCTGACTTTC.